Following are 24 T cell receptor beta chains from one sample sequenced in a study of cytomegalovirus exposure and HLA in healthy donors. 60 Vbeta and 13 Jbeta primers were used in PCR. Sequencing used immunoSEQ multiplex PCR; TCRdb keeps in-frame clones, though not all of them. The repertoire holds around 130,000 clones, with about 81% as singletons. Sample: PBMCs. These TCRs come from a middle-aged woman in good health and CMV-seropositive.

The J gene is TRBJ2-1, the V gene TRBV5-6; 8 positions agree with TRBD2. Germline V gene lookup returns CDR1 SGHDT and CDR2 YYEEEE. The CDR3 is 15 amino acids. The ends lost 4 bases at V and 5 bases at J; junction bases unmatched: 8. CDR3 region: CASSAIGGADNEQFF. Written as DNA, the CDR3 is TGTGCCAGCAGCGCTATCGGGGGGGCCGACAATGAGCAGTTCTTC.

This clone was seen just once. V gene TRBV5-1 combines with J gene TRBJ2-7, with 8 bases fitting TRBD1. The CDR3 loop spans 15 amino acids. Germline V gene sequence: CDR1 SGHRS, CDR2 YFSETQ. V gave up 0 bases and J gave up 4 bases; unmatched junction bases: 6. CDR3 sequence: CASSLAPQGAYEQYF. Here the CDR3 DNA reads TGCGCCAGCAGCTTGGCCCCGCAGGGGGCGTACGAGCAGTACTTC. Supplemented by reference TRBV5-1 and TRBJ2-7, the full variable domain reads KAGVTQTPRYLIKTRGQQVTLSCSPISGHRSVSWYQQTPGQGLQFLFEYFSETQRNKGNFPGRFSGRQFSNSRSEMNVSTLELGDSALYLCASSLAPQGAYEQYFGPGTRLTVT.

V gene TRBV7-9 combines with J gene TRBJ2-7, with D maybe TRBD2 (5 bases). Germline V gives CDR1 SEHNR, CDR2 FQNEAQ (reference sequence). V lost 5 bases and J 2 bases, leaving 13 bases between the germline ends. The CDR3 covers 14 residues. CDR3 in amino acids: CASSPPGNPYEQYF. The CDR3 DNA is TGTGCCAGCAGCCCCCCGGGGAACCCCTACGAGCAGTACTTC.

The CDR3 loop is CASSQFENEQFF. The CDR3 DNA reads as TGCGCCAGCAGCCAATTCGAGAATGAGCAGTTCTTC. V is TRBV4-3 and J is TRBJ2-1, with D unclear. The CDR3 sequence is 12 residues long. Trimming removed 2 bases at V and 7 bases at J, with 6 bases between. Germline CDR1 LGHNA, CDR2 YSLEER.

The V and J genes are TRBV28 and TRBJ1-2; D uncertain. The CDR3 is 13 amino acids. Germline CDR1 is MDHEN and CDR2 is SYDVKM. The V and J ends lost 7 bases and 2 bases respectively, with 11 bases between them. The CDR3 region is CASTLGGNYGYTF. The CDR3 DNA is TGTGCCAGCACCCTGGGAGGAAACTATGGCTACACCTTC.

The rearrangement joins TRBV18 to TRBJ2-5; D not certain. Deletions cut 3 bases from V and 1 base from J, with 9 bases between. Germline V lookup: CDR1 KGHSH, CDR2 LQKENI. This CDR3 spans 14 amino acids. CDR3 residues: CASSPLPFQETQYF. In nucleotides, the CDR3 is TGTGCCAGCTCACCTCTACCCTTCCAAGAGACCCAGTACTTC.

The CDR3 DNA is TGTGCCAGCAGACAAGGACTGACTGAAGCTTTCTTT. The encoded protein is CASRQGLTEAFF. V gene TRBV6-5 combines with J gene TRBJ1-1; D is uncertain. V gave up 6 bases and J gave up 5 bases, with 10 bases separating them. Germline CDR1 reads MNHEY; CDR2 reads SVGAGI. The CDR3 loop spans 12 amino acids.

This clone was detected only once. This chain uses TRBV10-3 with TRBJ2-7; 7 nucleotides line up with TRBD2. Trimming took 6 bases from V and 2 from J; bases not matched to a gene: 1. The CDR3 length is 12 residues. CDR1 and CDR2 (germline): ENHRY, SYGVKD. The CDR3 region is CAISGTTYEQYF. As DNA, the CDR3 is TGTGCCATCAGCGGGACTACCTACGAGCAGTACTTC.

V is TRBV5-4 and J is TRBJ1-1; unclear D gene. This CDR3 spans 15 amino acids. Germline V gives CDR1 SGHNT, CDR2 YYREEE (reference sequence). V lost 4 bases and J lost 4, with 17 bases in between. The CDR3 reads CASSPDIGWATEAFF. In nucleotides, the CDR3 is TGTGCCAGCAGCCCCGACATCGGCTGGGCCACTGAAGCTTTCTTT.

The V gene is TRBV4-1, the J gene TRBJ2-7; 10 bases are a match to TRBD2. The germline CDR1 and CDR2 sequences are MGHRA and YSYEKL. The CDR3 extends over 16 amino acids. V shed 0 bases, J shed 3 bases, and the junction held 5 bases outside the gene matches. DNA of the CDR3: TGCGCCAGCAGCCAAGAAGGGCTAGCGGGAGTCTACGAGCAGTACTTC. Translated, it gives CASSQEGLAGVYEQYF.

The V gene is TRBV25-1, the J gene TRBJ1-5; D may be TRBD1 (6 bases). The CDR3 extends over 15 amino acids. V gave up 4 bases and J gave up 0 bases, with 10 bases separating them. CDR1 and CDR2 (germline): MGHDK, SYGVNS. CDR3 sequence reads: CASSGQVYSNQPQHF. DNA of the CDR3: TGTGCCAGCAGTGGACAGGTTTATAGCAATCAGCCCCAGCATTTT.

The V gene is TRBV28, the J gene TRBJ1-5; maybe TRBD1 (5 bases). Trimming took off 5 bases at V and 1 base at J, with 15 bases between the two ends. The CDR3 has 16 amino acids. CDR1 MDHEN and CDR2 SYDVKM come from the germline V gene. The DNA of the CDR3 is TGTGCCAGCAGTCTTTACGGGGCGGGAAGCAATCAGCCCCAGCATTTT. Protein: CASSLYGAGSNQPQHF.

Note on this clone: This CDR3 is also generated by other DNA sequences in the sample. This chain uses TRBV6-5 with TRBJ2-3, with TRBD1 identical over 8 bases. This CDR3 comprises 15 residues. After removal of 4 bases from V and 1 base from J, the junction contained 4 bases not matched to a gene. Germline CDR1 is MNHEY and CDR2 is SVGAGI. CDR3 protein: CASSSPGQGTDTQYF. The DNA for the CDR3 is TGTGCCAGCAGTTCACCGGGACAGGGCACAGATACGCAGTATTTT.

The J gene is TRBJ1-2, the V gene TRBV27; 9 bases are shared with TRBD1. Germline V gene sequence: CDR1 MNHEY, CDR2 SMNVEV (reference sequence). J lost 4 bases, V lost 5 bases, and 8 bases had no gene match. The length of the CDR3 is 15 residues. CDR3 residues: CASSLAGTGPYGYTF. In nucleotides, the CDR3 is TGTGCCAGCAGTCTGGCCGGGACAGGGCCCTATGGCTACACCTTC.

There are a few counts of this clone. V usage is TRBV29-1 and J usage is TRBJ2-7; tentatively, D is TRBD2 (6 bases). Per germline, CDR1 SQVTM and CDR2 ANQGSEA. CDR3 length: 15 amino acids. V was pared by 3 bases and J by 0 bases, with 15 bases between. CDR3 DNA sequence: TGCAGCGTTGACTTTAGCGGATTTAGCTCCTACGAGCAGTACTTC. Translating it yields CSVDFSGFSSYEQYF.

The gene calls are TRBV7-2 and TRBJ1-2; D not certain. Germline CDR1 and CDR2: SGHTA and FQGNSA. This CDR3 region has 11 residues. The V gene lost 5 bases and the J gene lost 8 bases, with 9 bases spanning the gap. The CDR3 here is CASSPSQGYTF. The CDR3 DNA reads as TGTGCCAGCAGCCCCTCTCAGGGCTACACCTTC. Variable domain in full (rest from reference TRBV7-2 and TRBJ1-2): GAGVSQSPSNKVTEKGKDVELRCDPISGHTALYWYRQSLGQGLEFLIYFQGNSAPDKSGLPSDRFSAERTGGSVSTLTIQRTQQEDSAVYLCASSPSQGYTFGSGTRLTVV.

The chain links TRBV5-4 to TRBJ2-7; a possible D gene is TRBD2 (6 bases). This CDR3 contains 15 residues. Germline V lookup: CDR1 SGHNT, CDR2 YYREEE (reference sequence). V was trimmed by 0 bases and J by 5 bases, leaving 15 bases between them. The CDR3 region is CASSLDWDSNHEQYF. In nucleotides, the CDR3 is TGTGCCAGCAGCTTGGACTGGGACTCGAATCACGAGCAGTACTTC.

This chain connects TRBV9 to TRBJ2-2, with TRBD2 matching over 12 bases. The V and J ends lost 3 bases and 5 bases, in that order; junction bases with no gene match: 2. In germline, CDR1 is SGDLS, CDR2 YYNGEE. The CDR3 runs 15 residues. CDR3 residues: CASSGTSGGTGELFF. The CDR3 region has the DNA TGTGCCAGCAGCGGAACTAGCGGGGGGACCGGGGAGCTGTTTTTT.

The chain carries TRBV7-2 and TRBJ2-7; no definite D call. The CDR3 contains 16 residues. The germline V and J ends were trimmed by 6 bases and 4 bases, with 22 bases remaining between them. Germline V gene lookup returns CDR1 SGHTA and CDR2 FQGNSA. CDR3 loop: CASSFFKQKAAYEQYF. DNA of the CDR3: TGTGCCAGCAGTTTTTTCAAGCAGAAGGCGGCATACGAGCAGTACTTC.

CDR3 region: CASSSGQGPDTQYF. The CDR3 nucleotides are TGTGCCAGCAGTTCCGGACAGGGCCCAGATACGCAGTATTTT. The chain is built from TRBV27 and TRBJ2-3; 8 bases are shared with TRBD1. V was pared by 4 bases and J by 4 bases, with 4 bases of the junction left unmatched. Germline-derived CDR1 and CDR2 are MNHEY and SMNVEV (reference sequence). This CDR3 spans 14 amino acids.

The chain has TRBV6-5 and TRBJ1-1; perhaps TRBD1 as D (6 bases). This CDR3 is built from 15 residues. Germline V CDR1 and CDR2: MNHEY, SVGAGI. V lost 6 bases to trimming and J lost 3 bases, with 17 bases between them. The CDR3 DNA reads as TGTGCCAGCAGAGGCAGTGGGGCAGGGGACACTGAAGCTTTCTTT. It encodes CASRGSGAGDTEAFF.

The chain carries TRBV28 and TRBJ1-5, with 10 bases fitting TRBD1. There are 14 residues in the CDR3. Losses at the gene ends were 6 bases for V and 5 bases for J; bases not matched to a gene: 4. Germline V gene data show CDR1 as MDHEN and CDR2 as SYDVKM. CDR3 in amino acids: CASRAGQGDQPQHF. DNA for the CDR3: TGTGCCAGCAGGGCCGGACAGGGGGATCAGCCCCAGCATTTT.

The V and J genes are TRBV27 and TRBJ1-2; 9 positions agree with TRBD1. The germline gives CDR1 MNHEY, CDR2 SMNVEV (reference sequence). The length of the CDR3 is 14 residues. The V gene end was trimmed by 5 bases and the J gene end by 6 bases; junction bases not matched to a gene: 7. CDR3: CASSQNRGLDGYTF. CDR3 nucleotides: TGTGCCAGCAGTCAGAACAGGGGGCTCGATGGCTACACCTTC.

The V and J genes are TRBV4-2 and TRBJ2-5, with TRBD2 identical over 11 bases. CDR1 and CDR2 (germline): LGHNA, YNFKEQ. Trimming cost V 4 bases and J 5 bases; bases outside gene matches: 15. The CDR3 has 18 amino acids. CDR3 amino acids: CASSRTGRSGGALETQYF. CDR3 coding DNA: TGTGCCAGCAGCCGGACGGGCCGTAGCGGGGGGGCCCTTGAGACCCAGTACTTC.